A single sample gave rise to the 27 T cell receptor beta chains below, sequenced in a study of blood T cells in healthy people across ages. PCR was performed a second time for about 7 to 11 cycles using a sample-barcoded 5' primer and a J-beta primer mix. TCRdb itself ran the 5' RACE reads through MiXCR, one entry per CDR3 protein. The sample holds 800,000 to 1,300,000 distinct CDR3 sequences, less than 25% seen once. The sample was also linked to a second study, of T cells of mothers and their children.

The source material was blood. All receptors come from a girl aged 2 to 9 in good health.

This sequence joins TRBV28 and TRBJ2-7; D gene unclear. The CDR3 has 12 residues. CDR1 and CDR2 (germline): MDHEN, SYDVKM. V was clipped by 8 bases and J by 7 bases, with 15 bases between them. The CDR3 spells CASRTLSSEQYF. CDR3 bases: TGTGCCAGCCGAACTCTAAGTTCGGAGCAGTACTTC.

This sequence joins TRBV7-9 and TRBJ2-7; D is ambiguous. The germline gives CDR1 SEHNR, CDR2 FQNEAQ (reference sequence). The V end was cut by 5 bases, the J end by 3 bases, with 11 bases between. The CDR3 is 13 amino acids. In DNA, the CDR3 is TGTGCCAGCAGCCCCCAGGCTGTCTACGAGCAGTACTTC. Translated, it gives CASSPQAVYEQYF.

This clonotype came up a few times. The V gene is TRBV7-6, the J gene TRBJ2-1; D not resolved. The ends were cut back, 5 bases at V and 5 bases at J, with 19 bases in the middle. CDR1 is SGHVS and CDR2 is FNYEAQ in the germline V gene. This CDR3 is 16 amino acids long. Written as DNA, the CDR3 is TGTGCCAGCAGCCCGCGACCTGCCGAAGAAAACAATGAGCAGTTCTTC. Translating gives CASSPRPAEENNEQFF.

This clonotype showed up just a few times. The rearrangement joins TRBV20-1 to TRBJ2-3; maybe TRBD2 (5 bases). The V end was cut by 0 bases, the J end by 5 bases, with 12 bases between. Germline loops: CDR1 DFQATT, CDR2 SNEGSKA (reference sequence). The CDR3 totals 14 residues. The CDR3 region has the DNA TGCAGTGCTAGAGATCTTTCGGGGAGAGATACGCAGTATTTT. Translating it yields CSARDLSGRDTQYF.

The chain joins TRBV3-1 to TRBJ2-1; 9 nucleotides agree with TRBD1. The CDR3 spans 13 residues. The junction had 2 bases not matched to a gene; V was cut back by 5 bases and J by 6 bases. CDR1 is LGHDT, CDR2 YNNKEL, per germline (reference sequence). In nucleotides, the CDR3 is TGTGCCAGCAGCTGGGACAGGGCCAATGAGCAGTTCTTC. Translating it yields CASSWDRANEQFF.

This clonotype was found a few times. The chain combines TRBV6-1 with TRBJ2-1, with D uncertain. The CDR3 spans 19 residues. V gave up 0 bases and J gave up 3 bases, with 21 bases separating them. CDR1 is MNHNS and CDR2 is SASEGT in the germline V gene. This chain's CDR3 is CASSEARDSAWYVYNEQFF. The CDR3, as DNA: TGTGCCAGCAGTGAAGCCAGAGACTCCGCTTGGTACGTCTACAATGAGCAGTTCTTC.

This rearrangement joins TRBV9 to TRBJ2-1; D is perhaps TRBD2 (6 bases). Germline-derived CDR1 and CDR2 are SGDLS and YYNGEE. The CDR3 has 15 amino acids. Trimming cost V 3 bases and J 4 bases, with 14 bases left between them. This chain's CDR3 is CASSGGTLFYNEQFF. The CDR3 DNA sequence: TGTGCCAGCAGCGGAGGGACTCTTTTTTACAATGAGCAGTTCTTC.

To note about this clonotype: At one boundary the junction diverges from the germline segment, which might be a read error. This chain connects TRBV11-2 to TRBJ2-3, with D maybe TRBD2 (5 bases). The germline CDR1 and CDR2 sequences are SGHAT and FQNNGV. This CDR3 has 14 residues. CDR3 DNA sequence: TGTGCCAGCAGCCCTCTCACTAGAACAGCTACGCAGTATTTT. It is translated as CASSPLTRTATQYF.

This clonotype was counted only a few times. The genes are TRBV12-3 or TRBV12-4 and TRBJ2-3, with unresolved D. This CDR3 is built from 16 residues. The V end was cut by 3 bases, the J end by 0 bases, with 13 bases between. The CDR3 is CASSFWVGPSTDTQYF. As DNA, the CDR3 is TGTGCCAGCAGTTTTTGGGTGGGTCCGAGCACAGATACGCAGTATTTT.

In its sample, this clonotype was seen many times. J is TRBJ1-4 and V is TRBV28, with a weak D call TRBD1 (6 bases). This CDR3 is built from 14 residues. The V end lost 5 bases, the J end lost 5 bases, and 12 bases lay between the germline ends. CDR1 and CDR2 (germline): MDHEN, SYDVKM. CDR3 nucleotide sequence: TGTGCCAGCAGTCCCCAGGGGATAAATGAAAAACTGTTTTTT. It is translated as CASSPQGINEKLFF.

The chain links TRBV7-2 to TRBJ1-5; no clear D. Germline-derived CDR1 and CDR2 are SGHTA and FQGNSA. The CDR3 has 13 amino acids. Trimming cost V 3 bases and J 3 bases, with 6 bases left between them. CDR3 DNA: TGTGCCAGCAGCTTTACAGTCAATCAGCCCCAGCATTTT. Translated: CASSFTVNQPQHF.

This clonotype was observed a handful of times. The rearrangement uses TRBV21-1 and TRBJ2-4. TRBV21-1 counts as a pseudogene. The CDR3 runs 9 residues. This CDR3 reads CASSKALNF. CDR3 DNA sequence: TGTGCCAGCAGCAAGGCTCTCAACTTC.

As regards this clonotype: The junction does not match germline at one end; this may be a read error. V is TRBV7-9 and J is TRBJ1-3; D ambiguous. Germline V CDR1 and CDR2: SEHNR, FQNEAQ (reference sequence). This CDR3 is 15 amino acids long. This chain's CDR3 is CASSLYLNSGNTIYF. In DNA, the CDR3 is TGTGCCAGCAGCCTCTACCTCAACTCTGGAAACACCATATACTTT.

The table lists this clonotype with a few counts. The rearrangement links TRBV2 to TRBJ2-3; possible D gene TRBD2, 6 bases. The CDR3 loop spans 14 amino acids. V lost 2 bases, J lost 3 bases, and 9 bases lay in between. Germline values: CDR1 SNHLY, CDR2 FYNNEI. Written as DNA, the CDR3 is TGTGCCAGCAGTGAACTCGGGGGAACAGATACGCAGTATTTT. Protein sequence: CASSELGGTDTQYF.

The rearrangement links TRBV4-3 to TRBJ2-7; a weak D match, TRBD1 (5 bases). V was pared by 0 bases and J by 3 bases, with 18 bases between. The CDR3 has 17 amino acids. CDR1 is LGHNA, CDR2 YSLEER, per germline. The CDR3 DNA follows: TGCGCCAGCAGCCAAGATCGTGGGGCCTCGGCCTACTACGAGCAGTACTTC. It is translated as CASSQDRGASAYYEQYF.

This clonotype was detected only a few times. J is TRBJ2-7 and V is TRBV6-2 or TRBV6-3, with D maybe TRBD1 (5 bases). Germline V gene lookup returns CDR1 MNHEY and CDR2 SVGEGT. The CDR3 has 11 residues. V shed 7 bases and J shed 2 bases, with 6 bases lying between them. The CDR3 reads CASIQAYEQYF. The DNA of the CDR3 is TGTGCCAGCATACAGGCCTACGAGCAGTACTTC.

This clonotype was counted only a few times. The genes are TRBV4-1 and TRBJ2-3; D is perhaps TRBD2 (6 bases). Between the trimmed V and J ends, which lost 10 bases and 3 bases, there was a span of 11 bases. The CDR3 contains 12 residues. The germline V gene has CDR1 MGHRA and CDR2 YSYEKL. CDR3 in amino acids: CATSTRTDTQYF. For the CDR3, the DNA is TGCGCCACGTCGACTAGGACAGATACGCAGTATTTT.

With respect to this clonotype: The junction departs from germline at one end; a sequencing error may be responsible. This sequence joins TRBV4-1 and TRBJ1-2, with 8 bases that match TRBD1. CDR3 length: 14 amino acids. In germline, CDR1 is MGHRA, CDR2 YSYEKL. CDR3 nucleotides: TGCGCCAGCAGCCCAGGACAGGGTTTCCCCGTAGGGGCCTTC. Translation: CASSPGQGFPVGAF.

This sequence joins TRBV12-3 or TRBV12-4 and TRBJ1-2; 10 nucleotides align to TRBD1. The CDR3 length is 16 residues. J lost 1 base, V lost 4 bases, and 6 bases had no gene match. The CDR3 DNA reads TGTGCCAGCAGTTCGGGGGACAGGGGCCTTAACTATGGCTACACCTTC. Protein: CASSSGDRGLNYGYTF.

This clonotype was seen ten or more times. The chain uses TRBV27 and TRBJ1-5, with D unclear. Germline V lookup: CDR1 MNHEY, CDR2 SMNVEV (reference sequence). The V end lost 4 bases, the J end lost 0 bases, and 7 bases lay between the germline ends. The CDR3 contains 14 residues. For the CDR3, the DNA is TGTGCCAGCAGTTGGCAGAATAGCAATCAGCCCCAGCATTTT. Translated, it gives CASSWQNSNQPQHF.

J is TRBJ2-7 and V is TRBV18; 12 bases are a match to TRBD2. Germline values: CDR1 KGHSH, CDR2 LQKENI. With V trimmed by 6 bases and J by 4 bases, 4 bases remained unmatched. CDR3 length: 14 residues. The CDR3 DNA reads TGTGCCAGCTCCGGCGGACTAGCGGGGTACGAGCAGTACTTC. This sequence encodes CASSGGLAGYEQYF.

This clonotype was detected only a few times. The chain has TRBV29-1 and TRBJ2-1; D gene uncertain. There are 11 residues in the CDR3. Germline V gives CDR1 SQVTM, CDR2 ANQGSEA. Trimming shortened V by 4 bases and J by 5 bases, and 6 bases separated the two germline ends. The CDR3 bases are TGCAGCGTTGGTAGGGACAATGAGCAGTTCTTC. It encodes CSVGRDNEQFF.

The chain carries TRBV20-1 and TRBJ2-1, with D possibly being TRBD2 (6 bases). V was shortened by 3 bases and J by 4 bases, with 13 bases between the two germline ends. Germline loops: CDR1 DFQATT, CDR2 SNEGSKA (reference sequence). CDR3 length: 14 residues. CDR3 sequence reads: CSASGEAFYNEQFF. DNA of the CDR3: TGCAGTGCTAGTGGGGAGGCCTTTTACAATGAGCAGTTCTTC.

V and J are TRBV20-1 and TRBJ2-5; D gene unclear. Trimming took off 4 bases at V and 6 bases at J, with 15 bases between the two ends. This CDR3 is 13 amino acids long. CDR1 and CDR2 from the germline V gene are DFQATT and SNEGSKA (reference sequence). CDR3 protein: CSATEPITKTQYF. The CDR3 coding sequence is TGCAGTGCTACCGAACCAATTACGAAGACCCAGTACTTC.

The chain employs TRBV7-9 and TRBJ2-1; tentative D call: TRBD1 (5 bases). The DNA end lines up better with TRBJ2-7; the J call may be wrong. The CDR3 runs 13 residues. Germline CDR1 is SEHNR and CDR2 is FQNEAQ (reference sequence). The CDR3 is CASSLDDRYEQYF. CDR3 DNA: TGTGCCAGCAGCTTAGACGACAGATACGAGCAGTACTTC.

This clonotype was seen a few times. The chain links TRBV7-3 to TRBJ2-2, with D unresolved. The germline V gene encodes CDR1 SGHTA and CDR2 FQGTGA. The CDR3 loop spans 17 amino acids. Trimming cost V 1 base and J 1 base, with 13 bases left between them. Here the CDR3 reads CASSLMLGMQNTGELFF. In DNA, the CDR3 is TGTGCCAGCAGCTTAATGCTTGGGATGCAGAACACCGGGGAGCTGTTTTTT. The entire variable domain, with the rest obtained from reference TRBV7-3 and TRBJ2-2, is as follows: GAGVSQTPSNKVTEKGKYVELRCDPISGHTALYWYRQSLGQGPEFLIYFQGTGAADDSGLPNDRFFAVRPEGSVSTLKIQRTERGDSAVYLCASSLMLGMQNTGELFFGEGSRLTVL.

The CDR3 spells CASSGSRDNEKLFF. The CDR3 nucleotides are TGTGCCAGCAGTGGATCCAGGGATAATGAAAAACTGTTTTTT. The chain couples TRBV2 to TRBJ1-4; perhaps TRBD1 as D (5 bases). Germline CDR1 SNHLY, CDR2 FYNNEI. The CDR3 extends over 14 amino acids. The V end lost 4 bases, the J end lost 4 bases, and 10 bases lay between the germline ends.